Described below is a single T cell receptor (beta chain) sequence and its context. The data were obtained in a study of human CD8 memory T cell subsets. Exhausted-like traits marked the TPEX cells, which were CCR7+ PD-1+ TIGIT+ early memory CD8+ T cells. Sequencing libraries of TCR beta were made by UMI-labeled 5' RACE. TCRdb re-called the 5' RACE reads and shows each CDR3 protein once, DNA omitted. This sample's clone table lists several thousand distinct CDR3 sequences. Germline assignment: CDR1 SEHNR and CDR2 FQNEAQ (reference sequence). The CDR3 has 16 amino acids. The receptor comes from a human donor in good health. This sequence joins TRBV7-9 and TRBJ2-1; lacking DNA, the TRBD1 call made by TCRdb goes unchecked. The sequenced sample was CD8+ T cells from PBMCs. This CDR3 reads CATSSQTGDNYNEQFF.